A selection of T cell receptor beta chains follows, all from one sample in a study of T-cell memory formation after mild COVID-19. TCRdb fed the 5' RACE reads into MiXCR, producing one record per CDR3 protein. Of hundreds of thousands of distinct CDR3 sequences listed, roughly 18% are singletons. What was sequenced was PBMCs or a T cell subset sorted from them (not recorded which). Source of these receptors: an adult woman who had mild COVID-19 (a few samples of this study predate the infection). Cell type and time point are not known. CDR3s include the opening cysteine and the closing phenylalanine or tryptophan. Each record gives: D gene, V gene, J gene, clone size, CDR3 protein, CDR3 DNA. D genes are given only for firm matches. Where a row states a size, it is once, few, many or the class of an expanded clone; other rows omit it.

D gene: -; V gene: TRBV5-5; J gene: TRBJ1-5; clone size: -; CDR3 protein: CASSLAPDSSTAQHF; CDR3 DNA: TGTGCCAGCAGCTTGGCCCCCGACAGCTCAACGGCCCAGCATTTT
D gene: TRBD1; V gene: TRBV27; J gene: TRBJ2-5; clone size: few; CDR3 protein: CASSFGDRGIKTQYF; CDR3 DNA: TGTGCCAGCAGTTTCGGCGACAGGGGGATAAAGACCCAGTACTTC
D gene: TRBD1; V gene: TRBV15; J gene: TRBJ1-2; clone size: -; CDR3 protein: CATSRDWPGTGDSIGYGYTF; CDR3 DNA: TGTGCCACCAGCAGAGATTGGCCCGGGACAGGGGACAGTATCGGCTATGGCTACACCTTC
D gene: -; V gene: TRBV14; J gene: TRBJ1-4; clone size: -; CDR3 protein: CASSQTREKLFF; CDR3 DNA: TGTGCCAGCAGCCAAACGCGTGAAAAACTGTTTTTT
D gene: -; V gene: TRBV27; J gene: TRBJ2-7; clone size: many; CDR3 protein: CASSIEEAGFYEQYF; CDR3 DNA: TGTGCCAGCAGTATCGAAGAGGCCGGATTCTACGAGCAGTACTTC
D gene: -; V gene: TRBV7-2; J gene: TRBJ2-3; clone size: -; CDR3 protein: CASSLRITGDTQYF; CDR3 DNA: TGTGCCAGCAGCCTAAGGATAACTGGGGATACGCAGTATTTT
D gene: -; V gene: TRBV6-5; J gene: TRBJ1-1; clone size: -; CDR3 protein: CASTKDGGTEAFF; CDR3 DNA: TGTGCCAGCACCAAGGATGGGGGCACTGAAGCTTTCTTT
D gene: -; V gene: TRBV5-4; J gene: TRBJ1-1; clone size: -; CDR3 protein: CASSFPSGATEAFF; CDR3 DNA: TGTGCCAGCAGCTTCCCCTCAGGGGCCACTGAAGCTTTCTTT
D gene: -; V gene: TRBV7-2; J gene: TRBJ2-5; clone size: -; CDR3 protein: CASSLTPGLPRETQYF; CDR3 DNA: TGTGCCAGCAGCTTGACCCCCGGACTTCCCAGGGAGACCCAGTACTTC
D gene: -; V gene: TRBV4-3; J gene: TRBJ2-7; clone size: few; CDR3 protein: CASSQDRWGVNEQYF; CDR3 DNA: TGCGCCAGCAGCCAAGATAGATGGGGAGTTAATGAGCAGTACTTC
D gene: -; V gene: TRBV4-2; J gene: TRBJ2-2; clone size: many; CDR3 protein: CASSQGAALNTGELFF; CDR3 DNA: TGTGCCAGCAGCCAAGGGGCGGCGCTGAACACCGGGGAGCTGTTTTTT
D gene: TRBD2; V gene: TRBV7-6; J gene: TRBJ2-3; clone size: few; CDR3 protein: CASSLSPVGGATDTQYF; CDR3 DNA: TGTGCCAGCAGCTTAAGTCCGGTGGGAGGGGCCACAGATACGCAGTATTTT
D gene: TRBD1; V gene: TRBV19; J gene: TRBJ1-3; clone size: -; CDR3 protein: CASARPGQQNTIYF; CDR3 DNA: TGTGCCAGTGCCAGACCGGGACAGCAAAACACCATATATTTT
D gene: -; V gene: TRBV4-2; J gene: TRBJ2-3; clone size: few; CDR3 protein: CASSQDWATDTQYF; CDR3 DNA: TGTGCCAGCAGCCAAGATTGGGCCACAGATACGCAGTATTTT
D gene: TRBD2; V gene: TRBV5-1; J gene: TRBJ2-1; clone size: -; CDR3 protein: CASSLVGGGATYNEQFF; CDR3 DNA: TGCGCCAGCAGCTTGGTGGGGGGAGGGGCAACCTACAATGAGCAGTTCTTC
D gene: -; V gene: TRBV10-3; J gene: TRBJ2-1; clone size: -; CDR3 protein: CAISRSRDNEQFF; CDR3 DNA: TGTGCCATCTCTAGATCCAGGGACAATGAGCAGTTCTTC
D gene: TRBD1; V gene: TRBV7-3; J gene: TRBJ2-3; clone size: -; CDR3 protein: CASSLGKNRGGEDTQYF; CDR3 DNA: TGTGCCAGCAGCCTCGGGAAGAACAGGGGTGGTGAAGATACGCAGTATTTT
D gene: -; V gene: TRBV7-9; J gene: TRBJ2-7; clone size: few; CDR3 protein: CASSPPAPREQYF; CDR3 DNA: TGTGCCAGCAGCCCCCCCGCCCCCCGCGAGCAGTACTTC
D gene: -; V gene: TRBV5-1; J gene: TRBJ1-1; clone size: -; CDR3 protein: CASSSTGTNTEAFF; CDR3 DNA: TGCGCCAGCAGCTCGACAGGTACGAACACTGAAGCTTTCTTT
D gene: -; V gene: TRBV18; J gene: TRBJ2-3; clone size: -; CDR3 protein: CAAVTTLTDTQYF; CDR3 DNA: TGTGCCGCGGTCACGACCCTCACAGATACGCAGTATTTT
D gene: -; V gene: TRBV6-1; J gene: TRBJ1-6; clone size: -; CDR3 protein: CASKTDSYNSPLHF; CDR3 DNA: TGTGCCAGCAAAACAGACTCCTATAATTCACCCCTCCACTTT
D gene: -; V gene: TRBV7-3; J gene: TRBJ2-1; clone size: few; CDR3 protein: CASSLGGLKGQFF; CDR3 DNA: TGTGCCAGCAGCTTAGGGGGACTGAAGGGGCAGTTCTTC
D gene: TRBD2; V gene: TRBV9; J gene: TRBJ2-4; clone size: few; CDR3 protein: CASSQTQWLAGGIQYF; CDR3 DNA: TGTGCCAGCAGCCAGACGCAGTGGCTAGCGGGGGGCATTCAGTACTTC
D gene: TRBD2; V gene: TRBV20-1; J gene: TRBJ2-7; clone size: many; CDR3 protein: CSARLAGYEQYF; CDR3 DNA: TGCAGTGCTAGACTAGCGGGATACGAGCAGTACTTC
D gene: TRBD2; V gene: TRBV10-3; J gene: TRBJ2-1; clone size: -; CDR3 protein: CAISDASGYSYNEQFF; CDR3 DNA: TGTGCCATCAGTGACGCTAGCGGCTACTCCTACAATGAGCAGTTCTTC
D gene: -; V gene: TRBV5-4; J gene: TRBJ2-7; clone size: -; CDR3 protein: CASSFFGGPYEQYF; CDR3 DNA: TGTGCCAGCAGCTTTTTCGGCGGACCCTACGAGCAGTACTTC
D gene: TRBD2; V gene: TRBV30; J gene: TRBJ2-7; clone size: few; CDR3 protein: CAWTTPTSVTYEQYF; CDR3 DNA: TGTGCCTGGACCACGCCGACTAGCGTTACCTACGAGCAGTACTTC
D gene: -; V gene: TRBV2; J gene: TRBJ2-1; clone size: -; CDR3 protein: CASSAIPLSSYNEQFF; CDR3 DNA: TGTGCCAGCAGCGCAATCCCTCTGAGCTCCTACAATGAGCAGTTCTTC
D gene: -; V gene: TRBV12-3/TRBV12-4; J gene: TRBJ1-1; clone size: many; CDR3 protein: CASSFTGGTEAFF; CDR3 DNA: TGCGCCAGCAGCTTTACGGGGGGTACTGAAGCTTTCTTT
D gene: -; V gene: TRBV3-1; J gene: TRBJ2-4; clone size: -; CDR3 protein: CASSQTSDKNIQYF; CDR3 DNA: TGTGCCAGCAGCCAGACCTCGGACAAAAACATTCAGTACTTC
D gene: -; V gene: TRBV7-9; J gene: TRBJ1-2; clone size: -; CDR3 protein: CASSHPAGDGYTF; CDR3 DNA: TGTGCCAGCAGCCATCCGGCGGGGGATGGCTACACCTTC
D gene: TRBD2; V gene: TRBV11-2; J gene: TRBJ2-5; clone size: many; CDR3 protein: CASSLEGWSGGAETQYF; CDR3 DNA: TGTGCCAGCAGCTTAGAAGGATGGAGCGGGGGGGCGGAGACCCAGTACTTC
D gene: TRBD2; V gene: TRBV12-3/TRBV12-4; J gene: TRBJ2-1; clone size: -; CDR3 protein: CASSSSLAGGIEQFF; CDR3 DNA: TGTGCCAGCAGTTCCTCACTAGCGGGGGGTATTGAGCAGTTCTTC
D gene: -; V gene: TRBV12-3/TRBV12-4; J gene: TRBJ1-5; clone size: -; CDR3 protein: CASSLGSGRDTNQPQHF; CDR3 DNA: TGTGCCAGCAGTTTAGGGTCAGGACGAGATACAAATCAGCCCCAGCATTTT
D gene: -; V gene: TRBV2; J gene: TRBJ2-7; clone size: -; CDR3 protein: CASKLTGYEQYF; CDR3 DNA: TGTGCCAGCAAGCTGACCGGGTACGAGCAGTACTTC
D gene: -; V gene: TRBV2; J gene: TRBJ2-1; clone size: many; CDR3 protein: CASSGLNEQFF; CDR3 DNA: TGTGCCAGCAGTGGACTAAATGAGCAGTTCTTC
D gene: -; V gene: TRBV4-1; J gene: TRBJ1-2; clone size: -; CDR3 protein: CASSQDVNPLINYGYTF; CDR3 DNA: TGCGCCAGCAGCCAAGATGTTAATCCCCTAATTAACTATGGCTACACCTTC
D gene: TRBD2; V gene: TRBV19; J gene: TRBJ2-1; clone size: few; CDR3 protein: CASRQLAGGRSEQFF; CDR3 DNA: TGTGCCAGTAGACAACTAGCGGGAGGGCGAAGTGAGCAGTTCTTC
D gene: TRBD2; V gene: TRBV5-1; J gene: TRBJ2-1; clone size: many; CDR3 protein: CASSPGSSGRVEQFF; CDR3 DNA: TGCGCCAGCAGCCCCGGGAGTAGCGGGAGAGTTGAGCAGTTCTTC
D gene: -; V gene: TRBV9; J gene: TRBJ2-2; clone size: -; CDR3 protein: CASSVDIPVEGRNTGELFF; CDR3 DNA: TGTGCCAGCAGCGTAGATATCCCCGTTGAGGGTAGGAACACCGGGGAGCTGTTTTTT
D gene: -; V gene: TRBV29-1; J gene: TRBJ2-5; clone size: few; CDR3 protein: CSVTGTAKETQYF; CDR3 DNA: TGCAGCGTGACCGGGACGGCCAAAGAGACCCAGTACTTC
D gene: TRBD2; V gene: TRBV5-1; J gene: TRBJ2-1; clone size: few; CDR3 protein: CASSSGGTSYNEQFF; CDR3 DNA: TGCGCCAGCAGCTCCGGGGGGACGTCCTACAATGAGCAGTTCTTC
D gene: TRBD2; V gene: TRBV25-1; J gene: TRBJ2-2; clone size: few; CDR3 protein: CASSPPREDTGELFF; CDR3 DNA: TGTGCCAGCAGTCCTCCCCGGGAGGACACCGGGGAGCTGTTTTTT
D gene: TRBD2; V gene: TRBV20-1; J gene: TRBJ2-5; clone size: few; CDR3 protein: CSARLASSKRGGETQYF; CDR3 DNA: TGCAGTGCTAGATTGGCTAGCTCTAAACGGGGGGGAGAGACCCAGTACTTC
D gene: TRBD1; V gene: TRBV30; J gene: TRBJ1-2; clone size: many; CDR3 protein: CAWSPGTAGYTF; CDR3 DNA: TGTGCCTGGAGCCCTGGGACAGCTGGCTACACCTTC
D gene: -; V gene: TRBV19; J gene: TRBJ1-1; clone size: -; CDR3 protein: CASSIGQFEAFF; CDR3 DNA: TGTGCCAGTAGTATTGGACAGTTTGAAGCTTTCTTT